Presented here are 18 T cell receptor beta chains from one specimen sequenced in a study of T-cell memory formation after mild COVID-19. One entry per CDR3 protein results from TCRdb running MiXCR on the 5' RACE reads. The table includes just over 350,000 distinct CDR3 sequences, around 15% detected once. The specimen sequenced was PBMCs or a T cell subset sorted from them (not recorded which). Every receptor here comes from a man younger than 35 who had mild COVID-19 (a few samples of this study predate the infection). Cell type and time point are not known.

In its sample, this clonotype was seen a few times. The V and J genes are TRBV11-2 and TRBJ2-3; weak D call: TRBD2 (7 bases). Germline V gives CDR1 SGHAT, CDR2 FQNNGV. CDR3 length: 18 amino acids. V lost 1 base to trimming and J lost 6 bases, with 23 bases between them. The CDR3 DNA reads as TGTGCCAGCAGCTTAGGAGGGGGGGCCTTTGGACTCGCGGATACGCAGTATTTT. As protein: CASSLGGGAFGLADTQYF.

The rearrangement uses TRBV20-1 and TRBJ1-4; tentative D call: TRBD1 (5 bases). Germline V lookup: CDR1 DFQATT, CDR2 SNEGSKA (reference sequence). The length of the CDR3 is 14 residues. V dropped 6 bases and J dropped 0 bases, with 11 bases sitting between them. The CDR3 spells CSASTGTTNEKLFF. Written as DNA, the CDR3 is TGCAGTGCGTCAACAGGAACAACTAATGAAAAACTGTTTTTT.

A few counts support this clonotype. The chain uses TRBV15 and TRBJ2-7; D possibly corresponds to TRBD2 (6 bases). The V end was cut by 1 base, the J end by 4 bases, with 14 bases between. This CDR3 contains 15 residues. CDR1 is LNHNV and CDR2 is YYDKDF in the germline V gene (reference sequence). CDR3: CATSRGDSTNYEQYV. The CDR3 coding sequence is TGTGCCACCAGCAGAGGGGACTCCACTAATTACGAGCAGTACGTC.

The chain is built from TRBV7-9 and TRBJ2-5; D unclear. The V end lost 5 bases, the J end lost 5 bases, and 15 bases lay between the germline ends. The CDR3 spans 14 residues. Germline-derived CDR1 and CDR2 are SEHNR and FQNEAQ (reference sequence). CDR3 DNA: TGTGCCAGCAGCCTCCCTAGTTCGGTCGAGACCCAGTACTTC. It specifies CASSLPSSVETQYF.

This clonotype showed up just a few times. The chain links TRBV6-2 or TRBV6-3 to TRBJ2-3, with D unclear. The CDR3 spans 14 residues. The ends were cut back, 7 bases at V and 0 bases at J, with 11 bases in the middle. CDR1 is MNHEY and CDR2 is SVGEGT in the germline V gene. CDR3 in amino acids: CASTMQDSTDTQYF. The CDR3 bases are TGTGCCAGCACAATGCAAGACAGCACAGATACGCAGTATTTT.

This sequence joins TRBV12-3 or TRBV12-4 and TRBJ2-2, with D hard to call. This CDR3 is built from 14 residues. The germline V and J ends were trimmed by 4 bases and 0 bases, with 6 bases remaining between them. CDR3 DNA: TGTGCCAGCAGTTCTGTTTCGAACACCGGGGAGCTGTTTTTT. This encodes CASSSVSNTGELFF.

This clonotype was detected only a few times. V is TRBV18 and J is TRBJ1-6; no clear D. There are 16 residues in the CDR3. CDR1 and CDR2 from the germline V gene are KGHSH and LQKENI. Trimming left V 6 bases short and J 8 bases short, with 20 bases between. CDR3: CASSPNSGNFYSPLHF. In nucleotides, the CDR3 is TGTGCCAGCTCGCCTAACTCGGGGAATTTCTATTCACCCCTCCACTTT.

The chain carries TRBV19 and TRBJ2-2; D possibly corresponds to TRBD1 (6 bases). Trimming removed 3 bases at V and 4 bases at J, with 9 bases between. The germline gives CDR1 LNHDA, CDR2 SQIVND (reference sequence). This CDR3 is 14 amino acids long. The CDR3 sequence is CASSIGQRTGELFF. CDR3 nucleotide sequence: TGTGCCAGTAGTATTGGACAGCGCACCGGGGAGCTGTTTTTT.

This clonotype showed up many times. The chain uses TRBV6-2 or TRBV6-3 and TRBJ2-2, with unresolved D. Germline assignment: CDR1 MNHEY and CDR2 SVGEGT. This CDR3 is 14 amino acids long. V was clipped by 5 bases and J by 3 bases, with 10 bases between them. CDR3 sequence reads: CASSPAAYTGELFF. Written as DNA, the CDR3 is TGTGCCAGCAGTCCAGCCGCGTACACCGGGGAGCTGTTTTTT.

For the CDR3, the DNA is TGTGCCAGCAGCCAGTTCGGACAGGGGGTGGGGGAGCAGTTCTTC. Translating it yields CASSQFGQGVGEQFF. This sequence joins TRBV11-2 and TRBJ2-1, with 10 bases that match TRBD1. V dropped 5 bases and J dropped 10; count of bases not matched to a gene: 11. This CDR3 contains 15 residues. Germline-derived CDR1 and CDR2 are SGHAT and FQNNGV.

The chain recombines TRBV29-1 with TRBJ2-7, with a weak D call TRBD2 (6 bases). The CDR3 has 11 residues. V gave up 1 base and J gave up 5 bases, with 6 bases separating them. Per germline, CDR1 SQVTM and CDR2 ANQGSEA. CDR3: CSVEGGDEQYF. Written as DNA, the CDR3 is TGCAGCGTTGAAGGGGGGGACGAGCAGTACTTC.

This clonotype was recorded at least ten times. A junction boundary mismatches the germline segment, possibly from a read error. The chain couples TRBV12-3 or TRBV12-4 to TRBJ2-3; D unresolved. The CDR3 contains 13 residues. This CDR3 reads CASSLKGTDTQYF. The CDR3 DNA reads as TGCGCCAGCAGCTTGAAGGGCACAGATACGCAGTATTTT.

This clonotype was seen a few times. V gene TRBV6-2 or TRBV6-3 combines with J gene TRBJ2-1, with TRBD1 identical over 7 bases. Germline assignment: CDR1 MNHEY and CDR2 SVGEGT. V shed 6 bases and J 8 bases; nucleotides not matched to a gene: 1. The CDR3 loop spans 11 amino acids. The CDR3 is CASRTGYEQFF. Here the CDR3 DNA reads TGTGCCAGCAGGACAGGGTATGAGCAGTTCTTC.

The chain is built from TRBV7-9 and TRBJ2-2; D may be TRBD2 (6 bases). The CDR3 is made up of 17 amino acids. V lost 5 bases and J lost 4, with 20 bases in between. Germline assignment: CDR1 SEHNR and CDR2 FQNEAQ (reference sequence). Here the CDR3 DNA reads TGTGCCAGCAGCCCCGGGTGGATAGCGGACCTCACCGGGGAGCTGTTTTTT. The encoded protein is CASSPGWIADLTGELFF.

The chain employs TRBV20-1 and TRBJ1-6; tentatively, D is TRBD1 (6 bases). This CDR3 is built from 13 residues. V shed 5 bases and J shed 8 bases, with 13 bases lying between them. Germline values: CDR1 DFQATT, CDR2 SNEGSKA (reference sequence). The CDR3 protein is CSAGTPNYSPLHF. The CDR3 coding sequence is TGCAGTGCTGGGACACCGAACTATTCACCCCTCCACTTT.

This clonotype was seen a few times. The chain recombines TRBV19 with TRBJ2-3, with TRBD2 matching 13 bases. The CDR3 extends over 14 amino acids. Unmatched junction bases numbered 7, after V lost 8 bases and J lost 8 bases. From germline, CDR1 is LNHDA and CDR2 SQIVND (reference sequence). CDR3 coding DNA: TGTGCCAGTCAAACTAGCGGGGGGGCCGGTACGCAGTATTTT. It yields the protein CASQTSGGAGTQYF.

This chain's CDR3 is CSADGTGPAEQYV. The CDR3 DNA reads as TGCAGTGCCGACGGGACAGGGCCGGCCGAGCAGTACGTC. The chain links TRBV20-1 to TRBJ2-7, with 9 bases matching TRBD1. Looked up from germline, CDR1 is DFQATT and CDR2 is SNEGSKA (reference sequence). V gave up 6 bases and J gave up 6 bases; unmatched junction bases: 9. The CDR3 has 13 amino acids.

This clonotype was seen more than once but under ten times. This sequence joins TRBV5-1 and TRBJ1-2; D uncertain. This CDR3 is built from 13 residues. The germline CDR1 and CDR2 sequences are SGHRS and YFSETQ. V gave up 0 bases and J gave up 7 bases, with 10 bases separating them. The CDR3 nucleotides read TGCGCCAGCAGCTTGGAAGCCAACGGTGGCTACACCTTC. Translation: CASSLEANGGYTF.